This is a list of T cell receptor beta chains from one sample in a study of PD-L1 blockade in urothelial cancer. The assay was immunoSEQ multiplex PCR, and TCRdb's table has in-frame clones only and misses some. Of 45,000 to 50,000 clones in the sample, approximately 89% were seen once. The specimen comprised PBMCs, sampled around atezolizumab (anti-PD-L1) treatment. The receptors come from an elderly man with urothelial cancer. Each CDR3 is given with its conserved first and last residue. D genes are given only for firm matches.

v_gene,d_gene,CDR3aa
TRBV4-3,TRBD1,CASSQRPGGSYEQYF
TRBV7-2,-,CASSLALRNEQFF
TRBV30,TRBD2,CAWSVGAGVRSYEQYF
TRBV27,TRBD2,CASSLRLAGGSETQYF
TRBV5-1,TRBD2,CASSGRLAGGYEQYF
TRBV25-1,TRBD1,CASSEYVGTGSYEQYF
TRBV2,TRBD1,CASRPGQVGGYTF
TRBV2,TRBD1,CASKITGENTIYF
TRBV15,-,CATSTPGRQMYEQYF
TRBV23-1,-,CASSQSIEPLTGFLREQYF
TRBV27,TRBD1,CASSYLGTDEKLFF
TRBV18,TRBD2,CASSPGLAGDYEQYF
TRBV27,TRBD1,CASRTGTGDYEQYF
TRBV5-1,-,CASSRRTADEAFF
TRBV11-2,-,CASSSGLYEQYF
TRBV5-4,TRBD2,CASSLDGPSGIYEQYF
TRBV5-1,TRBD2,CASNNRGGEEQFF